Listed here are 27 T cell receptor beta chains from one sample, sequenced in a study of blood T cell repertoires in COVID-19. Produced via immunoSEQ multiplex PCR; TCRdb's table is partial and in-frame only. The sample lists tens of thousands of clones, 72% occurring once. Input material: peripheral blood. The receptors come from a woman aged 70 to 79 with COVID-19, enrolled during active disease.

The chain recombines TRBV7-2 with TRBJ2-1; 8 nucleotides line up with TRBD2. With 1 base clipped from V and 5 bases from J, the junction kept 4 bases outside the gene matches. This CDR3 contains 15 residues. Germline CDR1 reads SGHTA; CDR2 reads FQGNSA. CDR3 nucleotide sequence: TGTGCCAGCAGCTTAGGGCGGGGGGACAACAATGAGCAGTTCTTC. It codes for CASSLGRGDNNEQFF. Using reference TRBV7-2 and TRBJ2-1 for the parts outside the CDR3, the full variable domain is GAGVSQSPSNKVTEKGKDVELRCDPISGHTALYWYRQSLGQGLEFLIYFQGNSAPDKSGLPSDRFSAERTGGSVSTLTIQRTQQEDSAVYLCASSLGRGDNNEQFFGPGTRLTVL.

This clone was detected once. This chain connects TRBV9 to TRBJ2-6; weak D call: TRBD2 (5 bases). The V end lost 4 bases, the J end lost 4 bases, and 12 bases lay between the germline ends. Germline V gene data show CDR1 as SGDLS and CDR2 as YYNGEE. The CDR3 loop spans 15 amino acids. This CDR3 is CASSLRRRGANVLTF. The CDR3 bases are TGTGCCAGCAGCTTACGGAGGAGGGGGGCCAACGTCCTGACTTTC. Filled out from reference TRBV9 and TRBJ2-6, the complete variable domain reads DSGVTQTPKHLITATGQRVTLRCSPRSGDLSVYWYQQSLDQGLQFLIQYYNGEERAKGNILERFSAQQFPDLHSELNLSSLELGDSALYFCASSLRRRGANVLTFGAGSRLTVL.

The rearrangement links TRBV7-9 to TRBJ2-3; D gene unclear. Trimming removed 1 base at V and 4 bases at J, with 6 bases between. This CDR3 contains 13 residues. The germline V gene encodes CDR1 SEHNR and CDR2 FQNEAQ (reference sequence). This CDR3 reads CASSLVYADTQYF. In DNA form, the CDR3 reads TGTGCCAGCAGCTTAGTATATGCAGATACGCAGTATTTT.

The chain carries TRBV5-1 and TRBJ1-1; 9 nucleotides match TRBD1. Germline V CDR1 and CDR2: SGHRS, YFSETQ. Trimming removed 4 bases from V and 4 bases from J; junction bases left unmatched: 8. There are 15 residues in the CDR3. The CDR3 sequence is CASSRGDRAGTEAFF. DNA of the CDR3: TGCGCCAGCAGCAGAGGGGACAGGGCAGGCACTGAAGCTTTCTTT.

This clone has just a few counts. This chain's CDR3 is CASSGNSGRAADTQYF. CDR3 in DNA: TGTGCCAGCAGTGGGAACAGCGGGAGGGCCGCCGATACGCAGTATTTT. The chain has TRBV28 and TRBJ2-3; TRBD2 matches 10 bases. This CDR3 comprises 16 residues. The junction had 11 bases not matched to a gene; V was cut back by 5 bases and J by 6 bases. Germline lookup yields CDR1 MDHEN and CDR2 SYDVKM.

The gene calls are TRBV2 and TRBJ2-5; possibly TRBD1 for D (5 bases). Looked up from germline, CDR1 is SNHLY and CDR2 is FYNNEI. V was cut by 1 base and J by 7 bases, with 10 bases left in between. The CDR3 covers 13 residues. This chain's CDR3 is CASSEGRDGTQYF. The CDR3 bases are TGTGCCAGCAGTGAAGGCAGGGATGGGACCCAGTACTTC.

V usage is TRBV9 and J usage is TRBJ2-3, with no clear D. This CDR3 has 12 amino acids. Germline V gene sequence: CDR1 SGDLS, CDR2 YYNGEE. The V end lost 3 bases, the J end lost 2 bases, and 4 bases lay between the germline ends. Written as DNA, the CDR3 is TGTGCCAGCAGCGAACTCACAGATACGCAGTATTTT. Amino acids: CASSELTDTQYF.

V gene TRBV15 combines with J gene TRBJ2-3; the D gene is possibly TRBD2 (6 bases). The CDR3 totals 16 residues. V was pared by 0 bases and J by 1 base, with 11 bases between. CDR1 is LNHNV, CDR2 YYDKDF, per germline (reference sequence). CDR3 sequence reads: CATSRDRGGGTDTQYF. The CDR3, as DNA: TGTGCCACCAGCAGAGATCGGGGCGGGGGCACAGATACGCAGTATTTT.

This clone was counted once. The chain joins TRBV3-1 (or the pseudogene TRBV3-2) to TRBJ2-3, with 7 bases fitting TRBD2. This CDR3 is built from 15 residues. Germline V gives CDR1 LGHDT, CDR2 YNNKEL (reference sequence). J gave up 3 bases and V 2 bases, and 5 bases lay outside the gene matches. CDR3 nucleotides: TGTGCCAGCAGCCAAAGCGGGGCCGGGACAGATACGCAGTATTTT. Its protein is CASSQSGAGTDTQYF.

The chain employs TRBV3-1 (or the pseudogene TRBV3-2) and TRBJ2-7; 9 bases map to TRBD1. This CDR3 has 16 residues. Germline assignment: CDR1 LGHDT and CDR2 YNNKEL (reference sequence). V dropped 3 bases and J dropped 4; count of bases not matched to a gene: 10. The CDR3 DNA reads as TGTGCCAGCAGCCAGGAAGGAGACAGGGGGTGGTACGAGCAGTACTTC. Translated: CASSQEGDRGWYEQYF.

The chain recombines TRBV28 with TRBJ1-1; perhaps TRBD1 as D (6 bases). The CDR3 is made up of 13 amino acids. CDR1 MDHEN and CDR2 SYDVKM come from the germline V gene. V lost 5 bases to trimming and J lost 8 bases, with 15 bases between them. This chain's CDR3 is CASSPSGQIEAFF. The CDR3 DNA reads as TGTGCCAGCAGTCCCTCCGGACAGATCGAAGCTTTCTTT.

This chain joins TRBV7-2 and TRBJ2-6, with D tentatively TRBD1 (5 bases). The V end was cut by 7 bases, the J end by 0 bases, with 16 bases between. Germline V CDR1 and CDR2: SGHTA, FQGNSA. This CDR3 is 17 amino acids long. The CDR3 protein is CASTPRGGSSGANVLTF. CDR3 DNA: TGTGCCAGCACCCCTAGGGGCGGCAGCTCTGGGGCCAACGTCCTGACTTTC. The whole variable domain, remainder taken from reference TRBV7-2 and TRBJ2-6, is GAGVSQSPSNKVTEKGKDVELRCDPISGHTALYWYRQSLGQGLEFLIYFQGNSAPDKSGLPSDRFSAERTGGSVSTLTIQRTQQEDSAVYLCASTPRGGSSGANVLTFGAGSRLTVL.

The chain links TRBV7-2 to TRBJ1-6; 10 positions match TRBD1. CDR1 is SGHTA and CDR2 is FQGNSA in the germline V gene. This CDR3 has 15 residues. Trimming at V came to 5 bases and at J to 8 bases, leaving 6 bases not matched to a gene. The CDR3 protein is CASSEDRGDYSPLHF. The CDR3 nucleotides are TGTGCCAGCAGCGAGGACAGGGGGGATTATTCACCCCTCCACTTT.

V and J are TRBV15 and TRBJ1-2; D is possibly TRBD1 (6 bases). Trimming stripped 0 bases from V and 8 bases from J, with 16 bases between. Looked up from germline, CDR1 is LNHNV and CDR2 is YYDKDF (reference sequence). The CDR3 extends over 15 amino acids. The CDR3 DNA sequence: TGTGCCACCAGCAGAGATTTGGCAGGGGTAGGAGGCTACACCTTC. It yields the protein CATSRDLAGVGGYTF. Supplemented by reference TRBV15 and TRBJ1-2, the full variable domain reads DAMVIQNPRYQVTQFGKPVTLSCSQTLNHNVMYWYQQKSSQAPKLLFHYYDKDFNNEADTPDNFQSRRPNTSFCFLDIRSPGLGDTAMYLCATSRDLAGVGGYTFGSGTRLTVV.

This rearrangement joins TRBV6-5 to TRBJ1-6; 9 bases fit TRBD1. Germline lookup yields CDR1 MNHEY and CDR2 SVGAGI. The CDR3 consists of 14 residues. V was clipped by 9 bases and J by 10 bases; unmatched bases: 10. Here the CDR3 reads CASQQGTGISPLHF. The CDR3 bases are TGTGCCAGTCAACAGGGGACAGGGATCTCACCCCTCCACTTT.

The CDR3 sequence is CASSPQGGVDGYTF. CDR3 DNA: TGCGCCAGCAGCCCTCAGGGGGGAGTGGATGGCTACACCTTC. The genes are TRBV5-1 and TRBJ1-2; 7 nucleotides line up with TRBD1. Per germline, CDR1 SGHRS and CDR2 YFSETQ. This CDR3 has 14 amino acids. J was trimmed by 6 bases and V by 4 bases; bases with no gene match: 9.

The chain recombines TRBV6-5 with TRBJ1-4; 9 bases line up with TRBD1. V lost 7 bases to trimming and J lost 9 bases; unmatched junction nucleotides: 9. This CDR3 spans 14 amino acids. Looked up from germline, CDR1 is MNHEY and CDR2 is SVGAGI. In DNA form, the CDR3 reads TGTGCCAGCACCTCCGGGACAGGGAGACAAAAACTGTTTTTT. Its protein is CASTSGTGRQKLFF.

This clone was seen a handful of times. The chain recombines TRBV18 with TRBJ1-4; tentatively, D is TRBD1 (5 bases). The CDR3 length is 15 residues. V was shortened by 2 bases and J by 5 bases, with 12 bases between the two germline ends. Germline CDR1 reads KGHSH; CDR2 reads LQKENI. Here the CDR3 reads CASSPGAAGNEKLFF. The CDR3 DNA reads TGTGCCAGCTCACCAGGGGCAGCAGGCAATGAAAAACTGTTTTTT.

This rearrangement joins TRBV28 to TRBJ1-2, with 8 bases aligning to TRBD1. Per germline, CDR1 MDHEN and CDR2 SYDVKM. There are 16 residues in the CDR3. The J segment lost 9 bases and the V segment lost 6 bases, leaving 18 bases of the junction unmatched. Here the CDR3 DNA reads TGTGCCAGCAGCCCCCTCCCCGAGACAGGGGCCAGGAGCTACACCTTC. Translating it yields CASSPLPETGARSYTF.

The chain uses TRBV6-2 or TRBV6-3 and TRBJ2-7, with D unresolved. The CDR3 runs 13 residues. Germline V gene data show CDR1 as MNHEY and CDR2 as SVGEGT. Trimming took off 2 bases at V and 2 bases at J, with 7 bases between the two ends. CDR3 nucleotides: TGTGCCAGCAGTTACGACCTAGCCTACGAGCAGTACGTC. This gives the protein CASSYDLAYEQYV.

The chain employs TRBV27 and TRBJ2-5, with TRBD1 matching over 12 bases. The germline V gene encodes CDR1 MNHEY and CDR2 SMNVEV (reference sequence). The V segment lost 4 bases and the J segment 5 bases; nucleotides outside the gene matches: 5. This CDR3 contains 15 residues. This CDR3 is CASSSGTGGRETQYF. The CDR3 nucleotides are TGTGCCAGCAGTTCCGGGACAGGGGGCCGTGAGACCCAGTACTTC.

J is TRBJ2-1 and V is TRBV5-8, with 11 bases aligning to TRBD2. This CDR3 spans 15 amino acids. The germline V gene encodes CDR1 SGHTS and CDR2 YDEGEE. The trim removed 3 bases at V and 9 bases at J, leaving 8 bases unmatched. The CDR3 nucleotides read TGTGCCAGCAGCTGGTCGAGACTAGCGGGGCGTGAGCAGTTCTTC. Its translation: CASSWSRLAGREQFF.

The chain employs TRBV7-8 and TRBJ1-1; 8 positions agree with TRBD1. CDR3 length: 14 amino acids. V gave up 5 bases and J gave up 6 bases; unmatched junction bases: 8. Germline V lookup: CDR1 SGHVS, CDR2 FQNEAQ. The CDR3 DNA reads as TGTGCCAGCAGCCACGGACAGGGAGGCGCTGAAGCTTTCTTT. Translated, it gives CASSHGQGGAEAFF.

The V and J genes are TRBV7-8 and TRBJ1-5; 7 bases agree with TRBD1. CDR1 is SGHVS and CDR2 is FQNEAQ in the germline V gene. The length of the CDR3 is 15 residues. V shed 4 bases, J shed 4 bases, and the junction held 7 bases outside the gene matches. In DNA form, the CDR3 reads TGTGCCAGCAGCTACCGACAGGGAAGAAATCAGCCCCAGCATTTT. This gives the protein CASSYRQGRNQPQHF.

V gene TRBV12-5 combines with J gene TRBJ1-2; D is perhaps TRBD1 (5 bases). The germline gives CDR1 LGHNT, CDR2 FRNRAP. The CDR3 loop spans 12 amino acids. Trimming pared 6 bases from V and 8 bases from J, leaving 13 bases between. The CDR3 sequence: CASGTDSTGYTF. The DNA for the CDR3 is TGTGCTAGTGGGACTGACAGCACCGGCTACACCTTC.

The chain couples TRBV19 to TRBJ1-2; D may be TRBD1 (6 bases). V gave up 6 bases and J gave up 6 bases, with 14 bases separating them. Germline assignment: CDR1 LNHDA and CDR2 SQIVND (reference sequence). This CDR3 region has 13 residues. Written as DNA, the CDR3 is TGTGCCAGTAGGCCACAGGGATTCAATGGCTACACCTTC. This encodes CASRPQGFNGYTF. The full variable domain, with the rest looked up from reference TRBV19 and TRBJ1-2, is DGGITQSPKYLFRKEGQNVTLSCEQNLNHDAMYWYRQDPGQGLRLIYYSQIVNDFQKGDIAEGYSVSREKKESFPLTVTSAQKNPTAFYLCASRPQGFNGYTFGSGTRLTVV.

This clone was found once. This chain uses TRBV2 with TRBJ1-2; D is perhaps TRBD1 (5 bases). The length of the CDR3 is 14 residues. Germline V gives CDR1 SNHLY, CDR2 FYNNEI. With 5 bases removed from V and 8 bases from J, the gap between germline ends came to 18 bases. Here the CDR3 DNA reads TGTGCCAGCAGTCTCAGGGCCCCAACGGAAGGCTACACCTTC. Translation gives CASSLRAPTEGYTF.